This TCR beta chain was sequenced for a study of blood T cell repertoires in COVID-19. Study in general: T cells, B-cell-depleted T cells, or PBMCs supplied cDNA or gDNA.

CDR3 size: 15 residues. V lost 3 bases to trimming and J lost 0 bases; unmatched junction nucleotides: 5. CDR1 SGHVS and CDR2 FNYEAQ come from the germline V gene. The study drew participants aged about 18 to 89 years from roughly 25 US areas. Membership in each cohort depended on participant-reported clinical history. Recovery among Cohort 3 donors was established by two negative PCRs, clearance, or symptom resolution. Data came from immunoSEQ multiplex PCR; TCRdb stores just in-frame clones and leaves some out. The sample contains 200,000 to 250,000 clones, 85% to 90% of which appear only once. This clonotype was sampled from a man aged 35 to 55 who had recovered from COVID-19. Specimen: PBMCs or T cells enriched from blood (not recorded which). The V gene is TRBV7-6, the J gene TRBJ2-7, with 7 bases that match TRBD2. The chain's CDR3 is CASSFTGTTSYEQYF. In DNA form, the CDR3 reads TGTGCCAGCAGCTTTACCGGGACTACCTCCTACGAGCAGTACTTC. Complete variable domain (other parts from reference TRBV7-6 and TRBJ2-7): GAGVSQSPRYKVTKRGQDVALRCDPISGHVSLYWYRQALGQGPEFLTYFNYEAQQDKSGLPNDRFSAERPEGSISTLTIQRTEQRDSAMYRCASSFTGTTSYEQYFGPGTRLTVT.